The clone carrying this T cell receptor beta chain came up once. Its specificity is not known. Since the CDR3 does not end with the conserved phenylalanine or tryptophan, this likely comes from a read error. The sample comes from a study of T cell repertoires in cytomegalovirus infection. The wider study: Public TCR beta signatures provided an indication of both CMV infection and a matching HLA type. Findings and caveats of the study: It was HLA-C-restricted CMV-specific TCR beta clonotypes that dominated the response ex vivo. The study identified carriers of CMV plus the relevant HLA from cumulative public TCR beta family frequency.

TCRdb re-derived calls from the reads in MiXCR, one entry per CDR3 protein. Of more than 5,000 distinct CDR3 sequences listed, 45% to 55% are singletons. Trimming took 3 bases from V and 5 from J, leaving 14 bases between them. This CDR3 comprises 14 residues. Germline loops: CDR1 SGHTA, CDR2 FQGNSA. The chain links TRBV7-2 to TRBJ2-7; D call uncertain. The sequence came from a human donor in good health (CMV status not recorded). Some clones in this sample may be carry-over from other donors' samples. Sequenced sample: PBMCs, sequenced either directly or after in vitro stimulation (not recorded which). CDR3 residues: CASSFYTPGDEQYS. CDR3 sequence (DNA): TGTGCCAGCAGCTTCTACACCCCTGGCGACGAGCAGTACTCC.